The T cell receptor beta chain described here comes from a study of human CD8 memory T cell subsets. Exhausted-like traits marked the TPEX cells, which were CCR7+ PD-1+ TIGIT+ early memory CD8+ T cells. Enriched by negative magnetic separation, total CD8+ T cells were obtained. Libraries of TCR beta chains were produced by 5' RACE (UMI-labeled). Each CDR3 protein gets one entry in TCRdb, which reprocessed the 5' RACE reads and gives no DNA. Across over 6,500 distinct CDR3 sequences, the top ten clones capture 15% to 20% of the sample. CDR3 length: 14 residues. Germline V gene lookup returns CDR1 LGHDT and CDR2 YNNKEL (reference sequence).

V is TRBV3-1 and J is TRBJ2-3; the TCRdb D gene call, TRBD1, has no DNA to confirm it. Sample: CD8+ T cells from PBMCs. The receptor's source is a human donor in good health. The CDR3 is CASSSGQGTDTQYF.